The 16 T cell receptor beta chains below were found in one sample sequenced in a study of response to subunit inactivated influenza vaccine. Each CDR3 protein is one row after TCRdb ran MiXCR on the RT-PCR reads. The table includes 500,000 to 600,000 distinct CDR3 sequences, around 13% detected once. Sequencing used PBMCs from blood, obtained approximately 13 days after vaccination. The receptors come from a man aged 50-60 years who received an inactivated influenza vaccine.

In its sample, this clonotype was seen a few times. The V gene is TRBV28, the J gene TRBJ1-5, with 9 bases that match TRBD1. The V segment lost 5 bases and the J segment 0 bases; nucleotides outside the gene matches: 14. This CDR3 contains 19 residues. Germline assignment: CDR1 MDHEN and CDR2 SYDVKM. CDR3 in DNA: TGTGCCAGCAGTGCCTACCTGGGACAGGGCGCATATAGCAATCAGCCCCAGCATTTT. Translation gives CASSAYLGQGAYSNQPQHF.

This clonotype was observed a handful of times. The V call is TRBV4-3, the J call TRBJ1-1, with 8 bases lining up with TRBD1. Unmatched junction bases numbered 4, after V lost 1 base and J lost 3 bases. Germline V gene data show CDR1 as LGHNA and CDR2 as YSLEER. The CDR3 sequence is 15 residues long. CDR3 residues: CASSQGGRGHTEAFF. Written as DNA, the CDR3 is TGCGCCAGCAGCCAAGGAGGCAGGGGGCACACTGAAGCTTTCTTT.

The chain is built from TRBV7-9 and TRBJ2-4, with a tentative D call TRBD2 (5 bases). This CDR3 has 15 amino acids. The V and J ends lost 0 bases and 5 bases respectively, with 11 bases between them. Germline assignment: CDR1 SEHNR and CDR2 FQNEAQ (reference sequence). The CDR3 sequence: CASSLAEAAENIQYF. CDR3 nucleotide sequence: TGTGCCAGCAGCTTAGCTGAAGCGGCGGAAAACATTCAGTACTTC.

This clonotype was counted at least ten times. The gene calls are TRBV6-5 and TRBJ1-1, with TRBD1 matching 8 bases. Germline V gives CDR1 MNHEY, CDR2 SVGAGI. The CDR3 sequence is 15 residues long. After removal of 4 bases from V and 1 base from J, the junction contained 5 bases not matched to a gene. CDR3 nucleotides: TGTGCCAGCAGTTTGACAGGGGCCGGGAACACTGAAGCTTTCTTT. Translated, it gives CASSLTGAGNTEAFF.

V and J are TRBV11-2 and TRBJ2-5, with D unresolved. Trimming pared 1 base from V and 0 bases from J, leaving 6 bases between. The V gene's germline CDR1 is SGHAT and CDR2 FQNNGV. This CDR3 comprises 14 residues. CDR3 residues: CASSLVEYQETQYF. CDR3 DNA sequence: TGTGCCAGCAGCTTAGTAGAATACCAAGAGACCCAGTACTTC.

The chain has TRBV5-1 and TRBJ2-1; 13 nucleotides align to TRBD2. Germline lookup yields CDR1 SGHRS and CDR2 YFSETQ. V lost 6 bases and J lost 12; bases outside the gene matches: 6. The CDR3 has 13 amino acids. CDR3 DNA: TGCGCCAGCACCGGGACTAGCGGGGTTTTGCAGTTCTTC. As protein: CASTGTSGVLQFF.

Worth noting for this clonotype: No DNA is shown, since the ends of the CDR3 on it are uncertain; the CDR3 is the one TCRdb lists. The genes are TRBV28 and TRBJ2-4; TRBD2 is the table's D call and was not checked against the DNA. The germline V gene encodes CDR1 MDHEN and CDR2 SYDVKM. The CDR3 spans 17 amino acids, including both terminal residues. CDR3 in amino acids: CASSTSGLAASANIQYF.

V and J are TRBV11-1 and TRBJ2-7, with D unclear. The CDR3 runs 19 residues. V lost 3 bases and J 4 bases, leaving 28 bases between the germline ends. The germline gives CDR1 SGHAT, CDR2 FQDESV (reference sequence). As DNA, the CDR3 is TGTGCCAGCAGCTTCCATTATATCCCCCCGGCACGGAGCCTTTACGAGCAGTACTTC. Translation: CASSFHYIPPARSLYEQYF.

The rearrangement uses TRBV7-2 and TRBJ1-3; unclear D gene. V shed 5 bases and J shed 2 bases, with 10 bases lying between them. The germline V gene encodes CDR1 SGHTA and CDR2 FQGNSA. The CDR3 spans 14 residues. This CDR3 reads CASSLREPGNTIYF. The DNA of the CDR3 is TGTGCCAGCAGCCTGCGGGAGCCTGGAAACACCATATATTTT. Full variable domain (remainder filled in from reference TRBV7-2 and TRBJ1-3): GAGVSQSPSNKVTEKGKDVELRCDPISGHTALYWYRQSLGQGLEFLIYFQGNSAPDKSGLPSDRFSAERTGGSVSTLTIQRTQQEDSAVYLCASSLREPGNTIYFGEGSWLTVV.

This clonotype was seen only a few times. The chain carries TRBV6-1 and TRBJ1-1; D unresolved. The germline CDR1 and CDR2 sequences are MNHNS and SASEGT. The V gene lost 6 bases and the J gene lost 6 bases, with 17 bases spanning the gap. This CDR3 comprises 14 residues. CDR3 bases: TGTGCCAGCAGCATTACGGAGGCCTCCCCTGAAGCTTTCTTT. Translated: CASSITEASPEAFF.

This chain connects TRBV20-1 to TRBJ1-1, with D maybe TRBD1 (5 bases). Trimming left V 1 base short and J 1 base short, with 16 bases between. CDR1 and CDR2 (germline): DFQATT, SNEGSKA (reference sequence). The CDR3 has 16 amino acids. For the CDR3, the DNA is TGCAGTGCTAGAGGGGAGTACGGGAGGGGGAACACTGAAGCTTTCTTT. Encoded protein: CSARGEYGRGNTEAFF.

There are many counts of this clonotype. The rearrangement uses TRBV20-1 and TRBJ2-1; D not resolved. Trimming cost V 2 bases and J 10 bases, with 15 bases left between them. This CDR3 comprises 13 residues. The germline V gene encodes CDR1 DFQATT and CDR2 SNEGSKA (reference sequence). CDR3: CSARNSRAPEQFF. Here the CDR3 DNA reads TGCAGTGCTAGAAATAGTCGGGCCCCGGAGCAGTTCTTC.

This clonotype was observed many times. V and J are TRBV4-3 and TRBJ2-7; 10 nucleotides line up with TRBD1. V shed 8 bases, J shed 6 bases, and the junction held 10 bases outside the gene matches. This CDR3 is 14 amino acids long. The V gene's germline CDR1 is LGHNA and CDR2 YSLEER. CDR3 DNA: TGCGCCAGCTCCCCCGACAGGGGGCGCGGCGAGCAGTACTTC. Protein: CASSPDRGRGEQYF.

The chain recombines TRBV10-3 with TRBJ2-2; either TRBD1 or TRBD2 may fit D (6 bases each). V was clipped by 6 bases and J by 3 bases, with 14 bases between them. This CDR3 comprises 15 residues. The germline CDR1 and CDR2 sequences are ENHRY and SYGVKD. The CDR3 protein is CAISRSGADTGELFF. In DNA, the CDR3 is TGTGCCATCAGCCGCTCGGGGGCGGACACCGGGGAGCTGTTTTTT.

This clonotype appeared many times. The chain combines TRBV20-1 with TRBJ2-3; 13 bases map to TRBD2. The CDR3 runs to 14 residues. The junction had 5 bases not matched to a gene; V was cut back by 6 bases and J by 5 bases. Germline CDR1 and CDR2: DFQATT and SNEGSKA (reference sequence). The CDR3 nucleotides read TGCAGTGCACCGACTAGCGGGGGGTTAGATACGCAGTATTTT. This translates into CSAPTSGGLDTQYF.

This chain connects TRBV12-3 or TRBV12-4 to TRBJ1-2, with TRBD1 identical over 7 bases. The CDR3 covers 13 residues. V lost 8 bases to trimming and J lost 6 bases; unmatched junction nucleotides: 9. The DNA for the CDR3 is TGTGCCAGCGGGTTAGACAGGGCACATGGCTACACCTTC. The encoded protein is CASGLDRAHGYTF.